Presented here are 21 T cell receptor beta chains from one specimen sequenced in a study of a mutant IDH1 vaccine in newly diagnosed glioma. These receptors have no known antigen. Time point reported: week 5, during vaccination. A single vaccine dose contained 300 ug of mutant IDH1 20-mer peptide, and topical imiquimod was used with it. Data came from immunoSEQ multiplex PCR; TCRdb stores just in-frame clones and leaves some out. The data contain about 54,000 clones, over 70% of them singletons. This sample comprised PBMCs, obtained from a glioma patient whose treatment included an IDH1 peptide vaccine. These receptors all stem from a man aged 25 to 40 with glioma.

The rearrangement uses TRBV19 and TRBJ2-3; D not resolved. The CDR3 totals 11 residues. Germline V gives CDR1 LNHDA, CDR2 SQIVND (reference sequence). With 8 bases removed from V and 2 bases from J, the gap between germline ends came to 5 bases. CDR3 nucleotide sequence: TGTGCCAGTTCTTACACAGATACGCAGTATTTT. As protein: CASSYTDTQYF.

CDR3 coding DNA: TGTGCCAGCAGCCGCGACCTGAGCACTGAAGCTTTCTTT. Amino acid sequence: CASSRDLSTEAFF. The rearrangement joins TRBV7-8 to TRBJ1-1; D remains ambiguous. The CDR3 sequence is 13 residues long. V gave up 5 bases and J gave up 4 bases, with 11 bases separating them. Looked up from germline, CDR1 is SGHVS and CDR2 is FQNEAQ.

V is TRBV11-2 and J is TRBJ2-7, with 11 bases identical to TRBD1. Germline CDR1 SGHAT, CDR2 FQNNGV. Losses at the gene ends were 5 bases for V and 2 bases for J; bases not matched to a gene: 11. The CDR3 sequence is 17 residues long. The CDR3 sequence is CASSVVGGTGGTYEQYF. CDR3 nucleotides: TGTGCCAGCAGCGTAGTAGGGGGGACAGGGGGGACCTACGAGCAGTACTTC.

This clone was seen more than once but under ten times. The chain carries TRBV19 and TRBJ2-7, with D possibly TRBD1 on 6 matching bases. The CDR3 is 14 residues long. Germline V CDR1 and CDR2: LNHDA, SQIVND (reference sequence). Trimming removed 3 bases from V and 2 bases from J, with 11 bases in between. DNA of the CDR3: TGTGCCAGTAGTATCCAACAGGGAGCCTACGAGCAGTACTTC. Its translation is CASSIQQGAYEQYF.

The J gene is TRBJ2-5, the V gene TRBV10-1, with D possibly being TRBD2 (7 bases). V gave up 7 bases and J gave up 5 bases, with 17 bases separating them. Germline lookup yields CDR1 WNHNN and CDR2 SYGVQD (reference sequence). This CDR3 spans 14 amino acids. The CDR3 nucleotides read TGCGCCAGCAACCCGGGGGGCCCGGGCGAGACCCAGTACTTC. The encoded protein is CASNPGGPGETQYF.

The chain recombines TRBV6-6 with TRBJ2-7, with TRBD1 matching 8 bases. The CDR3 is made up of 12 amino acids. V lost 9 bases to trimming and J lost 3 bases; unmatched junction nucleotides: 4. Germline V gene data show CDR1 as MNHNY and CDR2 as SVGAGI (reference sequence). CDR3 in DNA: TGTGCCAGTGATGGACAGGGCTACGAGCAGTACTTC. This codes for CASDGQGYEQYF.

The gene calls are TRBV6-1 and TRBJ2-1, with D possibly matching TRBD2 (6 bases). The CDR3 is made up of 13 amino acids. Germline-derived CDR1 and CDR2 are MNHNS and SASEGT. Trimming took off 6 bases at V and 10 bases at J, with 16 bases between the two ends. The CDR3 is CASSVNRDSEQFF. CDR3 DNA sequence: TGTGCCAGCAGCGTTAACCGGGACTCCGAGCAGTTCTTC.

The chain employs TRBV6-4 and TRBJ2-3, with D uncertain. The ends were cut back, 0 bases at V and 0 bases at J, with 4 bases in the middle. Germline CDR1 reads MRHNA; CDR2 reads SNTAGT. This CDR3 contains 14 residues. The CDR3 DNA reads TGTGCCAGCAGTGACTCGATTAGCACAGATACGCAGTATTTT. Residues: CASSDSISTDTQYF.

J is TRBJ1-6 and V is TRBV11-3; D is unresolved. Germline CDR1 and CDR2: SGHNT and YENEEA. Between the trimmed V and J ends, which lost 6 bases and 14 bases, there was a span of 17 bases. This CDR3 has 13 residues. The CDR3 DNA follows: TGTGCCAGCAGTCGGGGAGACCATGGAACCCTCCACTTT. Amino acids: CASSRGDHGTLHF. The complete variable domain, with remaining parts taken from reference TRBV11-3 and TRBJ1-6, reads EAGVVQSPRYKIIEKKQPVAFWCNPISGHNTLYWYLQNLGQGPELLIRYENEEAVDDSQLPKDRFSAERLKGVDSTLKIQPAELGDSAVYLCASSRGDHGTLHFGNGTRLTVT.

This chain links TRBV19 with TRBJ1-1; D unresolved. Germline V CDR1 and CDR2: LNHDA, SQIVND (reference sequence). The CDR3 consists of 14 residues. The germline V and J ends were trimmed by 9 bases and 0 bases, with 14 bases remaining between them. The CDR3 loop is CASAPGNLNTEAFF. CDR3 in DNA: TGTGCCAGCGCCCCCGGGAACCTGAACACTGAAGCTTTCTTT. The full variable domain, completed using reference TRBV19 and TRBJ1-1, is DGGITQSPKYLFRKEGQNVTLSCEQNLNHDAMYWYRQDPGQGLRLIYYSQIVNDFQKGDIAEGYSVSREKKESFPLTVTSAQKNPTAFYLCASAPGNLNTEAFFGQGTRLTVV.

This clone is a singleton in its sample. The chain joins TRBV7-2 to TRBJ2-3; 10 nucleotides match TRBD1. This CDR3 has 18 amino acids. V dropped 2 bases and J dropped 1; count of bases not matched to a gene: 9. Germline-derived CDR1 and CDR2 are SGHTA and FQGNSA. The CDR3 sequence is CASSLRDRGFRGTDTQYF. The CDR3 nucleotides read TGTGCCAGCAGCTTAAGGGACAGGGGTTTCAGGGGCACAGATACGCAGTATTTT.

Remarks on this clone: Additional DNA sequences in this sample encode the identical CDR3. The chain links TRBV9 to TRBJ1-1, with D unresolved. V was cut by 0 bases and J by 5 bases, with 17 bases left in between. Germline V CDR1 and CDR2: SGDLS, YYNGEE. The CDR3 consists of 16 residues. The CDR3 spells CASSVVDRLSSTEAFF. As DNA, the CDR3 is TGTGCCAGCAGCGTAGTCGACCGCCTCAGTAGTACTGAAGCTTTCTTT.

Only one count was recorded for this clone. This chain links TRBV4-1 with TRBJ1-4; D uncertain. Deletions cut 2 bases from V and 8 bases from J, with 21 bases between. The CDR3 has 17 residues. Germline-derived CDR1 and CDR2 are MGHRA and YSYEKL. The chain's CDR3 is CASSQYNTGTLGEKLFF. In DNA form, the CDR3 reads TGCGCCAGCAGCCAATATAATACCGGCACCTTAGGGGAAAAACTGTTTTTT.

The CDR3 DNA reads TGCGCCAGCAGCCAAGAGGGCCTAGCGGCTACCTACGAGCAGTACTTC. Its translation: CASSQEGLAATYEQYF. This sequence joins TRBV4-1 and TRBJ2-5; 7 bases align to TRBD2. The J call may be in error: the DNA end matches TRBJ2-7 better. The V gene's germline CDR1 is MGHRA and CDR2 YSYEKL. This CDR3 has 16 amino acids.

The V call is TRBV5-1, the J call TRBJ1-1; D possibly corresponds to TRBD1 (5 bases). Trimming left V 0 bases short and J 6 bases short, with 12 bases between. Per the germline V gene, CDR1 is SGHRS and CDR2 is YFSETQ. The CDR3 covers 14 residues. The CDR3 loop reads CASSLAFGAAEAFF. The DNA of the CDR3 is TGCGCCAGCAGCTTGGCGTTTGGGGCGGCTGAAGCTTTCTTT. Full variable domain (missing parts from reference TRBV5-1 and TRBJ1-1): KAGVTQTPRYLIKTRGQQVTLSCSPISGHRSVSWYQQTPGQGLQFLFEYFSETQRNKGNFPGRFSGRQFSNSRSEMNVSTLELGDSALYLCASSLAFGAAEAFFGQGTRLTVV.

CDR3 in DNA: TGTGCCAGCAGTGAAACGAGGGCGCGGGCTAAAGCTTGGGGGGGAAATCAGCCCCAGCATTTT. It codes for CASSETRARAKAWGGNQPQHF. The chain carries TRBV6-1 and TRBJ1-5; tentatively, D is TRBD1 (5 bases). Germline values: CDR1 MNHNS, CDR2 SASEGT. The ends were cut back, 2 bases at V and 4 bases at J, with 30 bases in the middle. There are 21 residues in the CDR3.

CDR3 nucleotide sequence: TGTGCCAGCAGTTTTGAAGGGGGGGGGCTCGGTCAGCCCCAGCATTTT. Translating it yields CASSFEGGGLGQPQHF. The chain joins TRBV28 to TRBJ1-5, with TRBD1 as a possible D gene (6 bases). Germline CDR1 reads MDHEN; CDR2 reads SYDVKM. This CDR3 is 16 amino acids long. V gave up 3 bases and J gave up 6 bases, with 18 bases separating them.

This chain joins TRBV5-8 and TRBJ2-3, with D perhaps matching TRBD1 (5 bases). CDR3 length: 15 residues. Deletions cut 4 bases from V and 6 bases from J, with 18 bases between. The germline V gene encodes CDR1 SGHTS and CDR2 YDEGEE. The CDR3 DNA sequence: TGTGCCAGCAGCCCCTTTGGGGCCCGAGCCGATACGCAGTATTTT. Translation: CASSPFGARADTQYF.

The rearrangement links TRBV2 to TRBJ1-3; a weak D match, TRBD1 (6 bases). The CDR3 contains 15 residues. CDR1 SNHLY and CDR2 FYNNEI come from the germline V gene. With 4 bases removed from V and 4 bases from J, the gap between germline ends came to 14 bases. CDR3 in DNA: TGTGCCAGCAGTGCTAGGGGGGGATCCGGAAACACCATATATTTT. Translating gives CASSARGGSGNTIYF.

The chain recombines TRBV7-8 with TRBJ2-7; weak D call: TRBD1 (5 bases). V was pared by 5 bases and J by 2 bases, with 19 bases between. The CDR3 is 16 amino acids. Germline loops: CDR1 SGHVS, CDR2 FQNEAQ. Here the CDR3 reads CASSTLPGNPTYEQYF. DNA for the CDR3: TGTGCCAGCAGCACCTTACCAGGGAATCCGACCTACGAGCAGTACTTC.

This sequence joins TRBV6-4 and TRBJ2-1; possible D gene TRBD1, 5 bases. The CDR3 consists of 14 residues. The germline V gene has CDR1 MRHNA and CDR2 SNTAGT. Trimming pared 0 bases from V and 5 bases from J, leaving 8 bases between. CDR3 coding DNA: TGTGCCAGCAGTGACTCGACAGTAAACAATGAGCAGTTCTTC. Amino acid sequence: CASSDSTVNNEQFF.